This TCR beta chain emerged from a study of blood T cell repertoires in COVID-19. The repertoire was sequenced with immunoSEQ multiplex PCR; TCRdb's copy has only in-frame clones and lacks some. The profile shows about 140,000 clones, roughly 84% of them singletons. The germline CDR1 and CDR2 sequences are LNHDA and SQIVND (reference sequence). The CDR3 spans 15 residues. Losses at the gene ends were 6 bases for V and 2 bases for J; bases not matched to a gene: 7. This clonotype was sampled from a young man with COVID-19, enrolled during active disease. The chain couples TRBV19 to TRBJ2-7, with 10 positions matching TRBD2. Sequencing used peripheral blood. CDR3 sequence: CASRSLAGEAYEQYF. CDR3 DNA sequence: TGTGCCAGTAGGTCCCTAGCGGGAGAGGCCTACGAGCAGTACTTC. Complete variable domain (other parts from reference TRBV19 and TRBJ2-7): DGGITQSPKYLFRKEGQNVTLSCEQNLNHDAMYWYRQDPGQGLRLIYYSQIVNDFQKGDIAEGYSVSREKKESFPLTVTSAQKNPTAFYLCASRSLAGEAYEQYFGPGTRLTVT.